The 23 T cell receptor beta chains below all came from one sample that was sequenced in a study of blood T cells in healthy people across ages. Using a J-beta primer mix together with a sample-barcoded 5' primer, a second PCR was run for about 7 to 12 cycles. TCRdb called the 5' RACE reads again in MiXCR, with one record for every CDR3 protein. Found here are 550,000 to 600,000 distinct CDR3 sequences, around 50% of them singletons; the top ten hold 20% to 25%. The source material was blood. The receptors come from a man aged 80 or over in good health.

The chain combines TRBV11-1 with TRBJ2-7, with TRBD1 identical over 8 bases. Germline lookup yields CDR1 SGHAT and CDR2 FQDESV (reference sequence). The CDR3 is 21 residues long. V shed 5 bases, J shed 0 bases, and the junction held 24 bases outside the gene matches. The CDR3 protein is CASSSLPRTGKSGISSYEQYF. CDR3 nucleotides: TGTGCCAGCAGCAGCTTACCACGGACAGGGAAGTCGGGAATTAGCTCCTACGAGCAGTACTTC. Combining the CDR3 with reference TRBV11-1 and TRBJ2-7 gives the whole variable domain EAEVAQSPRYKITEKSQAVAFWCDPISGHATLYWYRQILGQGPELLVQFQDESVVDDSQLPKDRFSAERLKGVDSTLKIQPAELGDSAMYLCASSSLPRTGKSGISSYEQYFGPGTRLTVT.

The chain combines TRBV12-3 or TRBV12-4 with TRBJ2-4, with 9 bases that match TRBD2. The J call may not be correct, given that the DNA end is closer to TRBJ2-7. The CDR3 sequence is 14 residues long. CDR3 loop: CASRPGLASYEQYF. The CDR3, as DNA: TGTGCCAGCAGACCTGGACTAGCGTCCTACGAGCAGTACTTC.

This clonotype appeared a single time. The genes are TRBV6-1 and TRBJ1-2, with TRBD1 as a possible D gene (6 bases). V was clipped by 7 bases and J by 2 bases, with 14 bases between them. The CDR3 is 14 amino acids. Per the germline V gene, CDR1 is MNHNS and CDR2 is SASEGT. As DNA, the CDR3 is TGTGCCAGCAACCACGGGGGGCGGAACTATGGCTACACCTTC. It is translated as CASNHGGRNYGYTF.

The J gene is TRBJ2-7, the V gene TRBV24-1, with 12 bases that match TRBD1. Germline-derived CDR1 and CDR2 are KGHDR and SFDVKD. This CDR3 has 16 residues. V dropped 4 bases and J dropped 2; count of bases not matched to a gene: 5. Here the CDR3 reads CATSDPRDRGPYEQYF. The CDR3 nucleotides are TGTGCCACCAGTGACCCACGGGACAGGGGGCCCTACGAGCAGTACTTC.

This clonotype was seen a single time. This sequence joins TRBV20-1 and TRBJ2-1; the match to TRBD2 covers 12 bases. This CDR3 is 20 amino acids long. Germline CDR1 and CDR2: DFQATT and SNEGSKA (reference sequence). V was clipped by 0 bases and J by 0 bases; unmatched bases: 12. Here the CDR3 DNA reads TGCAGTGCTAGAGAACCTAGCGGGAGGGTCCGGGGAAGCTCCTACAATGAGCAGTTCTTC. Its protein is CSAREPSGRVRGSSYNEQFF.

Concerning this clonotype itself: An end of the junction differs from the germline gene, which may be a read error. CDR3 nucleotide sequence: TGTGCCAGCAGCCTTCAAGGCGGGGGGTCCTACGAGCAGCACTTC. This codes for CASSLQGGGSYEQHF. The chain recombines TRBV3-1 with TRBJ2-7; TRBD2 agrees at 8 bases. CDR1 and CDR2 from the germline V gene are LGHDT and YNNKEL (reference sequence). The CDR3 is 15 amino acids.

J is TRBJ2-5 and V is TRBV20-1, with a tentative D call TRBD2 (5 bases). This CDR3 contains 12 residues. Germline CDR1 is DFQATT and CDR2 is SNEGSKA (reference sequence). CDR3 in DNA: TGCAGAGCGGCCCAAACGGGGGAGACCCAGTACTTC. It codes for CRAAQTGETQYF.

The chain links TRBV3-1 to TRBJ2-5; TRBD2 agrees at 10 bases. J gave up 4 bases and V 3 bases, and 8 bases lay outside the gene matches. CDR1 and CDR2 (germline): LGHDT, YNNKEL (reference sequence). The length of the CDR3 is 16 residues. CDR3 DNA sequence: TGTGCCAGCAGCCACACTCTAGCGGGAGTCAGAGAGACCCAGTACTTC. As protein: CASSHTLAGVRETQYF.

This clonotype was picked up a small number of times. CDR3 sequence (DNA): TGTGCCAGCAGTTTAGGCGGGGACCGACACGAGCAGTACTTC. This encodes CASSLGGDRHEQYF. The rearrangement uses TRBV28 and TRBJ2-7, with D possibly matching TRBD2 (6 bases). Trimming stripped 2 bases from V and 5 bases from J, with 13 bases between. There are 14 residues in the CDR3. Germline loops: CDR1 MDHEN, CDR2 SYDVKM.

The chain joins TRBV2 to TRBJ2-5; 7 nucleotides line up with TRBD1. Germline V gives CDR1 SNHLY, CDR2 FYNNEI. Trimming took 5 bases from V and 4 from J; bases not matched to a gene: 7. The CDR3 extends over 14 amino acids. CDR3 nucleotides: TGTGCCAGCAGTCGACAGGGCTCGGGAGAGACCCAGTACTTC. It is translated as CASSRQGSGETQYF.

This clonotype was observed at least ten times. The chain employs TRBV6-2 or TRBV6-3 and TRBJ2-1, with 7 nucleotides matching TRBD1. The ends lost 5 bases at V and 0 bases at J; junction bases unmatched: 1. The germline gives CDR1 MNHEY, CDR2 SVGEGT. This CDR3 is 14 amino acids long. CDR3 coding DNA: TGTGCCAGCAGTCCAGGGGGCTCCTACAATGAGCAGTTCTTC. Translated: CASSPGGSYNEQFF.

The chain links TRBV27 to TRBJ2-7, with TRBD1 matching over 10 bases. CDR3 length: 15 amino acids. J gave up 3 bases and V 3 bases, and 5 bases lay outside the gene matches. Germline CDR1 is MNHEY and CDR2 is SMNVEV (reference sequence). Written as DNA, the CDR3 is TGTGCCAGCAGTTTTCGAGGGACAGGGGACTACGAGCAGTACTTC. As protein: CASSFRGTGDYEQYF.

This clonotype was observed a handful of times. The gene calls are TRBV3-1 and TRBJ2-5, with D unclear. The V and J ends lost 11 bases and 4 bases respectively, with 17 bases between them. The CDR3 is 13 residues long. Germline V gene lookup returns CDR1 LGHDT and CDR2 YNNKEL (reference sequence). Here the CDR3 DNA reads TGTGCCTGTCGTTCTCTCGCCGCAGAGACCCAGTACTTC. It codes for CACRSLAAETQYF.

CDR3 bases: TGCAGTGCTAGAGACCCCACGGGACGGATGAATCAGCCCCAGCATTTT. Its protein is CSARDPTGRMNQPQHF. The chain recombines TRBV20-1 with TRBJ1-5; weak D call: TRBD1 (5 bases). This CDR3 comprises 16 residues. Per the germline V gene, CDR1 is DFQATT and CDR2 is SNEGSKA (reference sequence). V lost 0 bases, J lost 4 bases, and 16 bases lay in between.

This clonotype was recorded a few times. The chain has TRBV7-2 and TRBJ2-3, with 8 bases aligning to TRBD2. The junction had 8 bases not matched to a gene; V was cut back by 5 bases and J by 1 base. This CDR3 region has 16 residues. Germline V gives CDR1 SGHTA, CDR2 FQGNSA. The CDR3 reads CASSARTSSGTDTQYF. The CDR3 DNA is TGTGCCAGCAGCGCAAGGACTAGCTCTGGCACAGATACGCAGTATTTT. Filled out from reference TRBV7-2 and TRBJ2-3, the complete variable domain reads GAGVSQSPSNKVTEKGKDVELRCDPISGHTALYWYRQSLGQGLEFLIYFQGNSAPDKSGLPSDRFSAERTGGSVSTLTIQRTQQEDSAVYLCASSARTSSGTDTQYFGPGTRLTVL.

The chain uses TRBV10-3 and TRBJ2-5, with 11 bases fitting TRBD2. The CDR3 contains 16 residues. V shed 6 bases and J 11 bases; nucleotides not matched to a gene: 17. Germline assignment: CDR1 ENHRY and CDR2 SYGVKD. The CDR3 region has the DNA TGTGCCATCAGAGCTACCGGGACTAGCGGCGCCTACGGGCAGTACTTC. This sequence encodes CAIRATGTSGAYGQYF.

This clonotype came up a few times. Here the CDR3 reads CASSLGPRSSYEQYF. The CDR3 DNA reads as TGTGCCAGCAGTTTAGGACCAAGAAGCTCCTACGAGCAGTACTTC. The V call is TRBV27, the J call TRBJ2-7; no firm D call. Germline assignment: CDR1 MNHEY and CDR2 SMNVEV (reference sequence). The CDR3 totals 15 residues. The germline V and J ends were trimmed by 2 bases and 0 bases, with 11 bases remaining between them.

The gene calls are TRBV27 and TRBJ2-1, with 9 bases lining up with TRBD2. Germline V gene lookup returns CDR1 MNHEY and CDR2 SMNVEV (reference sequence). Trimming removed 5 bases from V and 0 bases from J; junction bases left unmatched: 14. The CDR3 is made up of 19 amino acids. The DNA for the CDR3 is TGTGCCAGCAGTCCCCGGCGAGCGGGGGGCTCCTACTCCTACAATGAGCAGTTCTTC. It specifies CASSPRRAGGSYSYNEQFF.

This clonotype was counted only a few times. The V call is TRBV5-1, the J call TRBJ2-4; maybe TRBD2 (6 bases). The germline V gene encodes CDR1 SGHRS and CDR2 YFSETQ. There are 14 residues in the CDR3. The V and J ends lost 4 bases and 3 bases respectively, with 11 bases between them. The CDR3 nucleotides read TGCGCCAGCAGCCGCCAGGAGGGCAAAAACATTCAGTACTTC. It translates to CASSRQEGKNIQYF.

The table lists this clonotype with a count of one. The CDR3 spells CASGGPGTDTYEQYF. As DNA, the CDR3 is TGTGCTAGTGGCGGGCCGGGGACAGATACCTACGAGCAGTACTTC. V and J are TRBV12-5 and TRBJ2-7, with TRBD1 matching 7 bases. Germline V gene data show CDR1 as LGHNT and CDR2 as FRNRAP. The J segment lost 2 bases and the V segment lost 6 bases, leaving 10 bases of the junction unmatched. The CDR3 runs 15 residues.

This clonotype turned up a few times. The chain links TRBV9 to TRBJ2-1; TRBD2 might be the D (5 bases). The germline CDR1 and CDR2 sequences are SGDLS and YYNGEE. CDR3 length: 13 amino acids. Trimming took off 0 bases at V and 9 bases at J, with 10 bases between the two ends. The CDR3 nucleotides read TGTGCCAGCAGCGTAGGCCTAGCCGGTGAGCAGTTCTTC. This encodes CASSVGLAGEQFF.

Note on this clonotype: Germline is not matched at one junction end, which may reflect a read error. The gene calls are TRBV10-3 and TRBJ2-3; 13 bases line up with TRBD2. The germline V gene encodes CDR1 ENHRY and CDR2 SYGVKD. The CDR3 sequence is 17 residues long. The CDR3 coding sequence is TGTGCCATCAGTGGATCACTAGCGGGGGGGCCGACAGATATGCAGTATTTT. Protein sequence: CAISGSLAGGPTDMQYF.

This clonotype appeared a few times. The chain employs TRBV6-5 and TRBJ2-2; 9 bases fit TRBD1. This CDR3 has 15 amino acids. Germline CDR1 reads MNHEY; CDR2 reads SVGAGI. After removal of 0 bases from V and 7 bases from J, the junction contained 3 bases not matched to a gene. This CDR3 is CASSYSTGGVGELFF. The CDR3 bases are TGTGCCAGCAGTTACTCGACAGGGGGGGTCGGGGAGCTGTTTTTT.